These T cell receptor beta chains were read from a single sample in a study of blood T cell repertoires in COVID-19. Measured with immunoSEQ multiplex PCR; TCRdb has only the in-frame clones, and not every one. This sample has about 64,000 clones, with approximately 90% found just once. What was sequenced was PBMCs or T cells enriched from blood (not recorded which). All receptors derive from a woman aged 35 to 49 who had recovered from COVID-19. Each CDR3 is given without its conserved first and last residue. The order of the fields is V gene, J gene, CDR3 protein.

TRBV5-1	TRBJ2-5	ASSLVVGAGEETQY
TRBV4-1	TRBJ2-2	ASSQDVASAAWGELF
TRBV24-1	TRBJ1-1	ATSDLREGEAF
TRBV7-9	TRBJ2-5	ASSPHPWRASGGSETQY
TRBV19	TRBJ2-7	ASTPRDNSYEQY
TRBV12-3/TRBV12-4	TRBJ2-2	ASSTGELF
TRBV19	TRBJ1-1	ASSIRTANTEAF
TRBV5-1	TRBJ2-3	ASSLGSSGGTDTQY
TRBV7-2	TRBJ2-3	ASSLVAGNSTDTQY
TRBV2	TRBJ1-1	ASSERQGNTEAF
TRBV18	TRBJ1-2	ASSPEGADYGYT
TRBV7-9	TRBJ1-5	ASSSGGSNQPQH
TRBV3-1/TRBV3-2	TRBJ2-7	ASSPNPPSYEQY
TRBV5-1	TRBJ2-1	ASSPQDSGGQF
TRBV7-8	TRBJ1-1	ASSLVVGGVTEAF
TRBV28	TRBJ2-3	ATVGGFRTDTQY
TRBV2	TRBJ2-7	ASRAQGTTYEQY
TRBV19	TRBJ1-4	ASSPQQGAGEKLF
TRBV29-1	TRBJ2-5	SVSQETQY
TRBV25-1	TRBJ1-2	ASSEVGQGAEYYGYT
TRBV7-9	TRBJ1-3	ASSFPQASGNTIY
TRBV5-8	TRBJ2-7	ASPGHTYEQY
TRBV11-2	TRBJ1-3	ASSQQGNTIY
TRBV3-1/TRBV3-2	TRBJ1-1	ASSQDLGGRNTEAF
TRBV7-8	TRBJ2-7	ASSSEGYEQY
TRBV5-1	TRBJ2-7	ASSLAGEFGYEQY
TRBV5-1	TRBJ2-1	ASSKFSGTSGGAGSYNEQF
TRBV5-1	TRBJ1-3	ASSSLTGTGNTIY
TRBV6-2/TRBV6-3	TRBJ1-5	ASSWFGDRGEDSNQPQH
TRBV6-6	TRBJ2-7	ASSQSWQRYEQY
TRBV7-2	TRBJ2-1	ASSPTSGGYNEQF
TRBV27	TRBJ2-2	ASSSPGTGDRGTGELF
TRBV12-3/TRBV12-4	TRBJ2-7	ASSPDSSYEQY
TRBV6-1	TRBJ2-1	ASSEHVGRPSDNEQF